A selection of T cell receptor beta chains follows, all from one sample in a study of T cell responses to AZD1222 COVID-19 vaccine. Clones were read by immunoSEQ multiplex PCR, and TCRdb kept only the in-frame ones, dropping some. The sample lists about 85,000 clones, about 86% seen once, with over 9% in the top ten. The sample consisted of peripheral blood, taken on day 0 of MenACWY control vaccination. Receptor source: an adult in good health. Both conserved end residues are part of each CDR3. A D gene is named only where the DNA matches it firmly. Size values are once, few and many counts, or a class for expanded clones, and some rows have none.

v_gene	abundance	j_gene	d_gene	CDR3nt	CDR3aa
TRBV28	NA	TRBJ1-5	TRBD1	TGTGCCAGTCTCCACAGGGGCCAGCCCCAGCATTTT	CASLHRGQPQHF
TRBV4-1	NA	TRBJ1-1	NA	TGCGCCAGCAGCCAAGATAGGGGCGGCGCTGAAGCTTTCTTT	CASSQDRGGAEAFF
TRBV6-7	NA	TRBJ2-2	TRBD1	TGTGCCAGCCTCCGCAAAGACAGGGTCCTTAACACCGGGGAGCTGTTTTTT	CASLRKDRVLNTGELFF
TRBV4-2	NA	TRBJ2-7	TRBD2	TGTGCCAGCAGCCAAGATCTCCCTAGCGGGGGAACCTACGAGCAGTACTTC	CASSQDLPSGGTYEQYF
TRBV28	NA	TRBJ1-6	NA	TGTGCCAGCAGTTTTATGTCGACGGGCTCCTATAATTCACCCCTCCACTTT	CASSFMSTGSYNSPLHF
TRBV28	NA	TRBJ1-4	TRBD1	TGTGCCAGCAGCTCTCCCCCACAGGGGAGACTGTTTTTT	CASSSPPQGRLFF
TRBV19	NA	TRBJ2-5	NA	TGTGCCAGTAGTATATCGAGGGGGGGCCGAGAGACCCAGTACTTC	CASSISRGGRETQYF
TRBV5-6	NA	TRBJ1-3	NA	TGTGCCAGCAGCTTGGAGCCACTCTCTGGAAACACCATATATTTT	CASSLEPLSGNTIYF
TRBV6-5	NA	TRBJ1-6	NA	TGTGCCAGCAGTATAGGCGATAATTCACCCCTCCACTTT	CASSIGDNSPLHF
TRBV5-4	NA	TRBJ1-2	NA	TGTGCCAGCAGCTTGGGCCGTCAGGAAAACTATGGCTACACCTTC	CASSLGRQENYGYTF
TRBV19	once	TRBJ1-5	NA	TGTGCCAGTAGTATCAGGCGGCTCTCAGGCAATCAGCCCCAGCATTTT	CASSIRRLSGNQPQHF
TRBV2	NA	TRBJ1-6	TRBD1	TGTGCCAGCGCAGACAGGGGGATTTCACCCCTCCACTTT	CASADRGISPLHF
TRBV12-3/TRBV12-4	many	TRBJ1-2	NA	TGTGCCAGCAGTTTCCGAGACGGCCTGGGCTACACCTTC	CASSFRDGLGYTF
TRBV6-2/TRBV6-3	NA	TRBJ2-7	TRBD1	TGTGCCAGCAGCCTGGGACAGCCCAGCATCTACGAGCAGTACTTC	CASSLGQPSIYEQYF
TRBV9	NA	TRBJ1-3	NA	TGTGCCAGCAGCGTAGACTACAGCAGCGGAAACACCATATATTTT	CASSVDYSSGNTIYF
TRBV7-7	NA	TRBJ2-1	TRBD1	TGTGCCAGCAGCTTAGGGACAGGGGGCAATGAGCAGTTCTTC	CASSLGTGGNEQFF
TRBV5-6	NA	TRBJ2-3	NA	TGTGCCAGCAGCCCGGCCGGGGCGGATACGCAGTATTTT	CASSPAGADTQYF
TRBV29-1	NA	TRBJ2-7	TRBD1	TGCAGCGTGGAGACAGGGGACTACGAGCAGTACTTC	CSVETGDYEQYF
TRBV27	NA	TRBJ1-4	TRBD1	TGTGCCAGCAGACTCAACGGACAGGGCCACGAAAAACTGTTTTTT	CASRLNGQGHEKLFF
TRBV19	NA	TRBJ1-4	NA	TGTGCCAGTTCTAGTCAGTGGGCTAATGAAAAACTGTTTTTT	CASSSQWANEKLFF